One sample yielded the 4 T cell receptor beta chains listed below, sequenced in a study of regulatory T cells in long-lasting Graves disease. Time point noted: newly diagnosed GD, antithyroid drugs for less than 3 months. TCR sequences were obtained from RNA taken from PBMCs. CDR3-region Arm-PCR and iRepertoire HTBI primers produced the TCR beta libraries. TCRdb re-called the multiplex PCR reads through MiXCR, storing one row per CDR3 protein. This sample carries roughly 220,000 distinct CDR3 sequences, around 16% of them seen once, and the ten largest clones take roughly a fifth. The input for sequencing was peripheral blood mononuclear cells (PBMCs), taken at new diagnosis, from a patient treated with antithyroid drugs. All receptors derive from a female donor with Graves disease.

Many counts were recorded for this clonotype. This chain links TRBV11-3 with TRBJ2-3; no firm D call. V was trimmed by 6 bases and J by 6 bases, leaving 13 bases between them. Germline V gives CDR1 SGHNT, CDR2 YENEEA. This CDR3 comprises 13 residues. This CDR3 is CASSSPLGDTQYF. CDR3 nucleotides: TGTGCCAGCAGTTCTCCACTCGGTGATACGCAGTATTTT.

This clonotype was observed many times. The chain has TRBV20-1 and TRBJ2-3; D not resolved. Trimming removed 1 base at V and 3 bases at J, with 14 bases between. Looked up from germline, CDR1 is DFQATT and CDR2 is SNEGSKA (reference sequence). The CDR3 sequence is 15 residues long. The CDR3 sequence: CSARAPFSRTDTQYF. The CDR3 coding sequence is TGCAGTGCTAGAGCGCCTTTTTCAAGGACAGATACGCAGTATTTT.

The sample holds many counts of this clonotype. This chain connects TRBV28 to TRBJ1-2, with a possible D match to TRBD1 (5 bases). Germline V gives CDR1 MDHEN, CDR2 SYDVKM. The CDR3 contains 14 residues. V lost 6 bases, J lost 8 bases, and 19 bases lay in between. CDR3 residues: CASSRGGVGWGYTF. In nucleotides, the CDR3 is TGTGCCAGCAGCCGGGGGGGGGTCGGATGGGGCTACACCTTC.

This clonotype was detected ten times or more. The V and J genes are TRBV20-1 and TRBJ2-5; 7 positions match TRBD1. The CDR3 length is 13 residues. Germline V gene sequence: CDR1 DFQATT, CDR2 SNEGSKA (reference sequence). V trimming: 5 bases; J trimming: 5 bases; junction bases outside the gene matches: 8. The CDR3 loop is CSAPDRDGETQYF. In DNA, the CDR3 is TGCAGTGCTCCCGACAGGGACGGGGAGACCCAGTACTTC.